The source of this T cell receptor (beta chain) is a study of cytomegalovirus exposure and HLA in healthy donors. For the study at large: Per a later analysis, the 550 to 850 first-cohort and under 150 validation repertoires shared one platform. Findings and limits, study-wide: Accounts indicate the classifier identified cytomegalovirus status with strong specificity and sensitivity.

The CDR3 sequence is 13 residues long. V lost 0 bases, J lost 0 bases, and 5 bases lay in between. Germline CDR1 reads GTSNPN; CDR2 reads SVGIG (reference sequence). The assay was immunoSEQ multiplex PCR, and TCRdb's table has in-frame clones only and misses some. The data contain 70,000 or so clones, 85% to 95% of them singletons. A note on this clone: Its antigen is not identified.

The receptor was isolated from a man between 18 and 35 years old in good health and CMV-seropositive. V and J are TRBV30 and TRBJ1-1, with D maybe TRBD1 (5 bases). What was sequenced was PBMCs. The CDR3 spells CAWSVGVNTEAFF. The CDR3 DNA follows: TGTGCCTGGAGTGTAGGGGTGAACACTGAAGCTTTCTTT. Looking up the rest from reference TRBV30 and TRBJ1-1 gives the full variable domain: SQTIHQWPATLVQPVGSPLSLECTVEGTSNPNLYWYRQAAGRGLQLLFYSVGIGQISSEVPQNLSASRPQDRQFILSSKKLLLSDSGFYLCAWSVGVNTEAFFGQGTRLTVV.